This T cell receptor beta chain was sequenced in a study of cytomegalovirus exposure and HLA in healthy donors. Use of 60 Vbeta and 13 Jbeta primers characterized the PCR. Some clones are missing from TCRdb's copy, which holds only in-frame ones; the method was immunoSEQ multiplex PCR. The sample carries some 140,000 clones, about 80% recorded once. This clone appeared a single time. The clonotype was recovered from a man aged 30 to 39 in good health. Source material: PBMCs.

CDR3 residues: CASSVQVTNTEAFF. The CDR3, as DNA: TGTGCCAGCAGTGTACAGGTAACGAACACTGAAGCTTTCTTT. The chain links TRBV27 to TRBJ1-1, with D tentatively TRBD1 (5 bases). The CDR3 has 14 residues. Germline CDR1 and CDR2: MNHEY and SMNVEV (reference sequence). The ends were cut back, 5 bases at V and 1 base at J, with 11 bases in the middle.